One and the same sample provided the 5 T cell receptor beta chains below, sequenced in a study of control samples from healthy donors and cancer patients. Assay used: immunoSEQ multiplex PCR; TCRdb lists only in-frame clones, some missing. Of about 58,000 clones in the sample, over 75% were seen once. The sequencing sample was made of PBMCs. The receptors come from a woman in her sixties or seventies with lung cancer.

The chain joins TRBV7-9 to TRBJ2-1; the match to TRBD2 covers 7 bases. Trimming removed 0 bases from V and 4 bases from J; junction bases left unmatched: 15. The CDR3 runs to 19 residues. Germline CDR1 reads SEHNR; CDR2 reads FQNEAQ (reference sequence). CDR3: CASSLAPLSGGVSYNEQFF. DNA for the CDR3: TGTGCCAGCAGCTTAGCCCCCCTTTCGGGGGGAGTTTCATACAATGAGCAGTTCTTC. The entire variable domain, with the rest obtained from reference TRBV7-9 and TRBJ2-1, is as follows: DTGVSQNPRHKITKRGQNVTFRCDPISEHNRLYWYRQTLGQGPEFLTYFQNEAQLEKSRLLSDRFSAERPKGSFSTLEIQRTEQGDSAMYLCASSLAPLSGGVSYNEQFFGPGTRLTVL.

The V call is TRBV14, the J call TRBJ2-7; D may correspond to TRBD1 or TRBD2 (6 bases each). Trimming removed 1 base from V and 6 bases from J, with 16 bases in between. Germline lookup yields CDR1 SGHDN and CDR2 FVKESK. This CDR3 spans 15 amino acids. CDR3 region: CASSQAFGGMGEQYF. The DNA of the CDR3 is TGTGCCAGCAGCCAAGCCTTCGGGGGCATGGGCGAGCAGTACTTC.

V usage is TRBV3-1 (or the pseudogene TRBV3-2) and J usage is TRBJ1-4, with a weak D call TRBD1 (6 bases). V was pared by 3 bases and J by 0 bases, with 14 bases between. Germline V gene lookup returns CDR1 LGHDT and CDR2 YNNKEL (reference sequence). The length of the CDR3 is 17 residues. The CDR3 reads CASSHVPGHATNEKLFF. The CDR3 DNA is TGTGCCAGCAGCCACGTCCCGGGACATGCAACTAATGAAAAACTGTTTTTT.

The J gene is TRBJ2-2, the V gene TRBV7-9; D gene unclear. This CDR3 has 15 residues. Germline lookup yields CDR1 SEHNR and CDR2 FQNEAQ (reference sequence). The germline V and J ends were trimmed by 5 bases and 0 bases, with 10 bases remaining between them. CDR3 DNA: TGTGCCAGCAGCCCCGGACCGACGAACACCGGGGAGCTGTTTTTT. It translates to CASSPGPTNTGELFF. Full variable domain (rest looked up from reference TRBV7-9 and TRBJ2-2): DTGVSQNPRHKITKRGQNVTFRCDPISEHNRLYWYRQTLGQGPEFLTYFQNEAQLEKSRLLSDRFSAERPKGSFSTLEIQRTEQGDSAMYLCASSPGPTNTGELFFGEGSRLTVL.

The chain uses TRBV27 and TRBJ1-6, with 9 bases lining up with TRBD1. The CDR3 covers 14 residues. CDR1 and CDR2 from the germline V gene are MNHEY and SMNVEV (reference sequence). V shed 5 bases and J 13 bases; nucleotides not matched to a gene: 9. CDR3 sequence: CASSPRQGGRPLHF. DNA of the CDR3: TGTGCCAGCAGTCCGCGACAGGGGGGGAGGCCCCTCCACTTT.